A single sample is the source of the 13 T cell receptor beta chains below, sequenced in a study of CD8+CD57+ T cells in acquired aplastic anemia (dated by TCRdb to the late 2010s). Instrument used: Illumina HiSeq 2000. Genomic DNA was used as template for profiling of TCR beta VDJ combinations and CDR3 sequences. TCRdb cleaned the public reads at Q25 with fastp, built clones with MiXCR and kept in-frame beta chains. All rows with the same CDR3 protein become a single entry with the most common DNA and genes. The table for this sample lists hundreds of thousands of distinct CDR3 sequences; 56% of them were counted only once. The biggest ten clones account for 1% to 1.5% of the sample. Flow cytometry had shown CD8+CD57+ cell expansion in the patients selected for sequencing. Material for sequencing was sorted CD4+, CD8+, or CD8+CD57+ T cells (not recorded which) from PBMCs. Receptor source: a human donor with aplastic anemia.

The table lists this clonotype with a count of one. The gene calls are TRBV19 and TRBJ2-1, with 7 bases matching TRBD2. Trimming at V came to 1 base and at J to 1 base, leaving 4 bases not matched to a gene. Germline CDR1 reads LNHDA; CDR2 reads SQIVND (reference sequence). The CDR3 runs 16 residues. This chain's CDR3 is CASSIGRERSYNEQFF. The CDR3 DNA reads TGTGCCAGTAGTATAGGGCGGGAGAGATCCTACAATGAGCAGTTCTTC.

At least ten counts were recorded for this clonotype. The CDR3 nucleotides read TGTGCCAGCAGTCCCCTGGATACGCAGTATTTT. As protein: CASSPLDTQYF. V is TRBV12-3 or TRBV12-4 and J is TRBJ2-3; D gene unclear. This CDR3 contains 11 residues. Trimming removed 5 bases from V and 6 bases from J, with 6 bases in between.

Concerning this clonotype: A junction boundary mismatches the germline segment, possibly from a read error. The chain carries TRBV2 and TRBJ2-5, with 8 bases identical to TRBD2. The CDR3 covers 15 residues. Germline lookup yields CDR1 SNHLY and CDR2 FYNNEI. CDR3 nucleotide sequence: TGTGCCAGCAGTCGGGAGGGGACCATGGGAGAGACCCAGCACTTC. Translation gives CASSREGTMGETQHF.

This clonotype was recorded a few times. The chain joins TRBV7-2 to TRBJ2-1, with 9 bases that match TRBD1. The junction had 11 bases not matched to a gene; V was cut back by 5 bases and J by 9 bases. Per germline, CDR1 SGHTA and CDR2 FQGNSA. There are 15 residues in the CDR3. In DNA form, the CDR3 reads TGTGCCAGCAGCGGCGGACAGGGGATAAGGGGTGAGCAGTTCTTC. Amino acid sequence: CASSGGQGIRGEQFF.

The V and J genes are TRBV20-1 and TRBJ2-5, with 15 nucleotides matching TRBD2. The CDR3 is 14 residues long. Unmatched junction bases numbered 2, after V lost 4 bases and J lost 5 bases. CDR1 and CDR2 from the germline V gene are DFQATT and SNEGSKA (reference sequence). CDR3 DNA sequence: TGCAGTGCTATCGGGACTAGCGGGAGGGAGACCCAGTACTTC. It encodes CSAIGTSGRETQYF.

The genes are TRBV2 and TRBJ2-5; TRBD2 matches at 12 bases. This CDR3 comprises 15 residues. J gave up 2 bases and V 8 bases, and 6 bases lay outside the gene matches. Germline CDR1 reads SNHLY; CDR2 reads FYNNEI. This CDR3 reads CASVTSGRPQETQYF. The DNA for the CDR3 is TGTGCCAGCGTGACTAGCGGGAGACCTCAAGAGACCCAGTACTTC.

This clonotype was counted a few times. The V call is TRBV2, the J call TRBJ2-1; tentatively, D is TRBD1 (6 bases). Germline CDR1 and CDR2: SNHLY and FYNNEI. V dropped 4 bases and J dropped 1 base, with 17 bases sitting between them. The CDR3 covers 17 residues. CDR3 in DNA: TGTGCCAGCAGTGTGGCTGAACAGGGAATTTCCTACAATGAGCAGTTCTTC. Translated: CASSVAEQGISYNEQFF.

This clonotype was observed a handful of times. This CDR3 reads CASSFGREAFF. CDR3 DNA: TGTGCCAGCAGCTTTGGCAGGGAGGCTTTCTTT. The genes are TRBV13 and TRBJ1-1, with D maybe TRBD1 (5 bases). CDR1 is PRHDT and CDR2 is FYEKMQ in the germline V gene (reference sequence). The CDR3 contains 11 residues. The V end was cut by 3 bases, the J end by 11 bases, with 10 bases between.

The J gene is TRBJ2-5, the V gene TRBV5-1, with D perhaps matching TRBD2 (6 bases). The CDR3 extends over 14 amino acids. Germline CDR1 and CDR2: SGHRS and YFSETQ. The germline V and J ends were trimmed by 3 bases and 1 base, with 10 bases remaining between them. The CDR3 DNA reads TGCGCCAGCAGCTCGCGGAGGGTCCAAGAGACCCAGTACTTC. The encoded protein is CASSSRRVQETQYF.

V usage is TRBV5-8 and J usage is TRBJ2-7, with 11 nucleotides matching TRBD1. The CDR3 covers 19 residues. Looked up from germline, CDR1 is SGHTS and CDR2 is YDEGEE. V lost 6 bases to trimming and J lost 9 bases; unmatched junction nucleotides: 26. CDR3 sequence reads: CASTPIPPGQGVTRDTQYF. As DNA, the CDR3 is TGTGCCAGCACCCCGATACCCCCGGGACAGGGGGTTACACGGGATACGCAGTACTTC.

This clonotype was recorded many times. The chain carries TRBV12-3 or TRBV12-4 and TRBJ2-1; D may be TRBD1 (6 bases). V shed 2 bases and J shed 4 bases, with 9 bases lying between them. The CDR3 is made up of 14 amino acids. The CDR3 reads CASSLIGQYNEQFF. The CDR3 DNA is TGTGCCAGCAGTTTAATAGGACAGTACAATGAGCAGTTCTTC.

On this clonotype itself: The junction departs from germline at one end; a sequencing error may be responsible. The rearrangement links TRBV5-8 to TRBJ2-2; D not certain. This CDR3 region has 12 residues. Germline-derived CDR1 and CDR2 are SGHTS and YDEGEE. This CDR3 is CASAVNTWELFF. The CDR3 DNA reads as TGTGCCAGCGCGGTGAACACCTGGGAGCTGTTTTTT.

This clonotype came up many times. This chain joins TRBV20-1 and TRBJ2-7; 9 bases are shared with TRBD1. Germline CDR1 and CDR2: DFQATT and SNEGSKA (reference sequence). V was pared by 1 base and J by 1 base, with 5 bases of the junction left unmatched. The CDR3 spans 15 residues. CDR3 sequence: CSARGVTGGSYEQYF. DNA of the CDR3: TGCAGTGCTAGAGGTGTGACAGGGGGGTCCTACGAGCAGTACTTC.